This TCR beta chain comes out of a study of CD8+ T cells in alopecia areata. Comments on this clone: Its antigen is not known.

Following RNA extraction, reverse transcription yielded cDNA that acted as the sequencing template. Some clones are missing from TCRdb's copy, which holds only in-frame ones; the method was immunoSEQ multiplex PCR. In the table there are over 150,000 clones, about three fifths of which are singletons. Sample treatment: oral pan-JAK inhibitor, 5-10 mg twice daily. The germline CDR1 and CDR2 sequences are SQVTM and ANQGSEA. Trimming removed 6 bases at V and 0 bases at J, with 14 bases between. This CDR3 region has 15 residues. Study results and caveats: Greater clonality was observed in lesional scalp samples, especially alopecia totalis/universalis, versus normal scalp.

The chain recombines TRBV29-1 with TRBJ1-4, with no clear D. The sequencing here drew on CD4+ T cells sorted from blood, taken at week 4, from a patient treated with tofacitinib. The TCR originated in a human donor with alopecia areata. DNA for the CDR3: TGCAGCGTGGACCCTTTAGAAGCAACTAATGAAAAACTGTTTTTT. This sequence encodes CSVDPLEATNEKLFF.